The next 28 T cell receptor beta chains were all read from a single sample in a study of a mutant IDH1 vaccine in newly diagnosed glioma. Using immunoSEQ multiplex PCR, the repertoire was profiled, and TCRdb retains in-frame clones only, with some absent. This table has about 94,000 clones, under 90% appearing once. The time point denotes: week 47, end of study. In the vaccine, a single dose held 300 ug of the mutant IDH1 20-mer peptide, along with topical imiquimod. For these receptors, no antigen is known. Specimen: PBMCs, collected from a glioma patient whose treatment included an IDH1 peptide vaccine. The receptors were sampled from a woman aged 50 to 60 with glioma.

The DNA of the CDR3 is TGTGCCAGCAAAGGGGACACTGAAGCTTTCTTT. Protein sequence: CASKGDTEAFF. The chain combines TRBV7-9 with TRBJ1-1; tentatively, D is TRBD1 (5 bases). Trimming removed 7 bases at V and 3 bases at J, with 6 bases between. CDR3 length: 11 amino acids. The V gene's germline CDR1 is SEHNR and CDR2 FQNEAQ (reference sequence).

The chain has TRBV27 and TRBJ2-3, with a possible D match to TRBD2 (5 bases). V lost 9 bases, J lost 2 bases, and 15 bases lay in between. Germline-derived CDR1 and CDR2 are MNHEY and SMNVEV (reference sequence). The CDR3 has 14 residues. As DNA, the CDR3 is TGTGCCAGTTCCAGGCGGGCCTACACAGATACGCAGTATTTT. It specifies CASSRRAYTDTQYF.

This sequence joins TRBV28 and TRBJ2-5; 8 bases line up with TRBD1. Trimming cost V 5 bases and J 5 bases; bases outside gene matches: 7. Germline CDR1 reads MDHEN; CDR2 reads SYDVKM. The CDR3 is 14 amino acids. The CDR3 DNA reads as TGTGCCAGCAGTCTGGGACAGGAGGGGGAGACCCAGTACTTC. Translating it yields CASSLGQEGETQYF.

This clone was seen just once. The chain recombines TRBV7-2 with TRBJ2-7; the match to TRBD1 covers 8 bases. This CDR3 contains 14 residues. Germline-derived CDR1 and CDR2 are SGHTA and FQGNSA. J was trimmed by 6 bases and V by 4 bases; bases with no gene match: 8. The CDR3 DNA reads TGTGCCAGCAGCTCCCAGGGGGCTTTTGCCGAGCAGTACTTC. Translation: CASSSQGAFAEQYF.

This clone appeared a few times. This chain links TRBV28 with TRBJ2-7, with D perhaps matching TRBD2 (6 bases). The V and J ends lost 4 bases and 3 bases respectively, with 16 bases between them. The germline V gene has CDR1 MDHEN and CDR2 SYDVKM. This CDR3 contains 15 residues. CDR3 nucleotides: TGTGCCAGCAGTTCAACCGGGACTGCCCACTACGAGCAGTACTTC. It specifies CASSSTGTAHYEQYF. Combining the CDR3 with reference TRBV28 and TRBJ2-7 gives the whole variable domain DVKVTQSSRYLVKRTGEKVFLECVQDMDHENMFWYRQDPGLGLRLIYFSYDVKMKEKGDIPEGYSVSREKKERFSLILESASTNQTSMYLCASSSTGTAHYEQYFGPGTRLTVT.

The rearrangement joins TRBV2 to TRBJ2-2; TRBD1 matches 9 bases. This CDR3 has 14 residues. The V segment lost 6 bases and the J segment 7 bases; nucleotides outside the gene matches: 6. Germline CDR1 SNHLY, CDR2 FYNNEI. This CDR3 is CASRHTGGVGELFF. DNA of the CDR3: TGTGCCAGCAGGCATACAGGGGGCGTCGGGGAGCTGTTTTTT. The full variable domain, with the rest looked up from reference TRBV2 and TRBJ2-2, is EPEVTQTPSHQVTQMGQEVILRCVPISNHLYFYWYRQILGQKVEFLVSFYNNEISEKSEIFDDQFSVERPDGSNFTLKIRSTKLEDSAMYFCASRHTGGVGELFFGEGSRLTVL.

The J gene is TRBJ2-5, the V gene TRBV6-6, with D perhaps matching TRBD1 (6 bases). The CDR3 has 14 residues. V shed 5 bases and J shed 6 bases, with 16 bases lying between them. Germline loops: CDR1 MNHNY, CDR2 SVGAGI (reference sequence). The CDR3 coding sequence is TGTGCCAGCAGTGTAACAGGGATGGTGAAGACCCAGTACTTC. Its protein product is CASSVTGMVKTQYF.

V is TRBV5-1 and J is TRBJ1-2; D is possibly TRBD1 (5 bases). Germline V CDR1 and CDR2: SGHRS, YFSETQ. This CDR3 is built from 15 residues. Trimming removed 0 bases from V and 0 bases from J, with 9 bases in between. The CDR3 is CASSLGGGTNYGYTF. DNA of the CDR3: TGCGCCAGCAGCTTGGGCGGGGGGACTAACTATGGCTACACCTTC.

The V call is TRBV20-1, the J call TRBJ1-1, with no clear D. V shed 5 bases and J shed 7 bases, with 11 bases lying between them. CDR1 DFQATT and CDR2 SNEGSKA come from the germline V gene (reference sequence). The CDR3 extends over 11 amino acids. The CDR3 DNA follows: TGCAGTGCTCCTTGGCTCGGTGAAGCTTTCTTT. Its protein product is CSAPWLGEAFF.

This clone was found a few times. The chain has TRBV5-1 and TRBJ1-5; D unresolved. V lost 0 bases and J lost 0, with 10 bases in between. CDR3 length: 16 amino acids. Germline-derived CDR1 and CDR2 are SGHRS and YFSETQ. The CDR3: CASSLAPGNSNQPQHF. CDR3 sequence (DNA): TGCGCCAGCAGCTTGGCCCCAGGCAATAGCAATCAGCCCCAGCATTTT.

The chain uses TRBV9 and TRBJ1-1, with TRBD1 matching 8 bases. Trimming removed 2 bases from V and 5 bases from J; junction bases left unmatched: 8. The CDR3 has 15 amino acids. The germline V gene encodes CDR1 SGDLS and CDR2 YYNGEE. CDR3 coding DNA: TGTGCCAGCAGCGTTAACCAGGGGGCCGTGACTGAAGCTTTCTTT. Translating it yields CASSVNQGAVTEAFF. Variable domain in full (rest from reference TRBV9 and TRBJ1-1): DSGVTQTPKHLITATGQRVTLRCSPRSGDLSVYWYQQSLDQGLQFLIQYYNGEERAKGNILERFSAQQFPDLHSELNLSSLELGDSALYFCASSVNQGAVTEAFFGQGTRLTVV.

This sequence joins TRBV29-1 and TRBJ2-7; 13 bases map to TRBD2. The germline V gene has CDR1 SQVTM and CDR2 ANQGSEA. V dropped 6 bases and J dropped 3; count of bases not matched to a gene: 5. The CDR3 loop spans 14 amino acids. The CDR3: CSVVRTSGSYEQYF. The CDR3 nucleotides are TGCAGCGTCGTTAGGACTAGCGGGAGCTACGAGCAGTACTTC.

The chain couples TRBV18 to TRBJ2-2; no firm D call. Germline CDR1 reads KGHSH; CDR2 reads LQKENI. The CDR3 has 15 amino acids. Trimming left V 6 bases short and J 1 base short, with 12 bases between. The CDR3 nucleotides are TGTGCCAGCTCTCTCTTTGACGGGAACACCGGGGAGCTGTTTTTT. Its translation is CASSLFDGNTGELFF. Complete variable domain (other parts from reference TRBV18 and TRBJ2-2): NAGVMQNPRHLVRRRGQEARLRCSPMKGHSHVYWYRQLPEEGLKFMVYLQKENIIDESGMPKERFSAEFPKEGPSILRIQQVVRGDSAAYFCASSLFDGNTGELFFGEGSRLTVL.

The V gene is TRBV28, the J gene TRBJ2-5, with D perhaps matching TRBD1 or TRBD2 (5 bases each). V lost 6 bases and J lost 1, with 9 bases in between. The CDR3 totals 13 residues. Germline-derived CDR1 and CDR2 are MDHEN and SYDVKM. The CDR3 DNA follows: TGTGCCAGCAGCCTCGGGGCCCAAGAGACCCAGTACTTC. This codes for CASSLGAQETQYF. The variable domain in full, completed from reference TRBV28 and TRBJ2-5, reads DVKVTQSSRYLVKRTGEKVFLECVQDMDHENMFWYRQDPGLGLRLIYFSYDVKMKEKGDIPEGYSVSREKKERFSLILESASTNQTSMYLCASSLGAQETQYFGPGTRLLVL.

The V call is TRBV5-1, the J call TRBJ2-1; 7 nucleotides line up with TRBD1. Germline CDR1 SGHRS, CDR2 YFSETQ. The CDR3 has 15 residues. Germline trimming cut 0 bases from V and 4 bases from J; bases unmatched to any gene: 4. CDR3 bases: TGCGCCAGCAGCTTGGCGGGACAGAGATACAATGAGCAGTTCTTC. Translation gives CASSLAGQRYNEQFF. The full variable domain, in which reference TRBV5-1 and TRBJ2-1 provide the parts outside the CDR3, is KAGVTQTPRYLIKTRGQQVTLSCSPISGHRSVSWYQQTPGQGLQFLFEYFSETQRNKGNFPGRFSGRQFSNSRSEMNVSTLELGDSALYLCASSLAGQRYNEQFFGPGTRLTVL.

The chain uses TRBV28 and TRBJ1-2; no clear D. Germline V gene data show CDR1 as MDHEN and CDR2 as SYDVKM. The CDR3 loop spans 16 amino acids. Trimming took 8 bases from V and 1 from J, leaving 20 bases between them. The CDR3 here is CASSEGAATSNYGYTF. The CDR3 DNA is TGTGCCAGCTCCGAGGGAGCCGCTACGAGTAACTATGGCTACACCTTC.

This clone was seen only a few times. The chain carries TRBV7-9 and TRBJ1-5; possibly TRBD1 for D (6 bases). The V gene lost 8 bases and the J gene lost 11 bases, with 16 bases spanning the gap. CDR1 is SEHNR and CDR2 is FQNEAQ in the germline V gene (reference sequence). The CDR3 runs 12 residues. The CDR3 sequence is CASSQGSLAQHF. CDR3 nucleotides: TGTGCCAGCTCGCAGGGGAGCCTGGCCCAGCATTTT.

V is TRBV7-9 and J is TRBJ2-4; either TRBD1 or TRBD2 may supply D (6 bases each). Per germline, CDR1 SEHNR and CDR2 FQNEAQ (reference sequence). V lost 7 bases, J lost 8 bases, and 15 bases lay in between. The CDR3 loop spans 13 amino acids. For the CDR3, the DNA is TGTGCCAGCACCTTCCGGGGGCTACACATTCAGTACTTC. This gives the protein CASTFRGLHIQYF.

The gene calls are TRBV5-1 and TRBJ2-1; 7 nucleotides agree with TRBD1. Germline assignment: CDR1 SGHRS and CDR2 YFSETQ. This CDR3 comprises 21 residues. Trimming removed 0 bases from V and 8 bases from J; junction bases left unmatched: 26. This CDR3 reads CASSLASLGQGVKFEGHEQFF. The CDR3 DNA reads as TGCGCCAGCAGCTTGGCCTCACTTGGGCAGGGGGTAAAATTCGAGGGCCATGAGCAGTTCTTC. Full variable domain (outside the CDR3, taken from reference TRBV5-1 and TRBJ2-1): KAGVTQTPRYLIKTRGQQVTLSCSPISGHRSVSWYQQTPGQGLQFLFEYFSETQRNKGNFPGRFSGRQFSNSRSEMNVSTLELGDSALYLCASSLASLGQGVKFEGHEQFFGPGTRLTVL.

The J gene is TRBJ2-5, the V gene TRBV5-1, with D unresolved. Germline lookup yields CDR1 SGHRS and CDR2 YFSETQ. The length of the CDR3 is 15 residues. Trimming took off 3 bases at V and 5 bases at J, with 17 bases between the two ends. As DNA, the CDR3 is TGCGCCAGCAGCTCCGGACGGTCGACCGGGGAGACCCAGTACTTC. It encodes CASSSGRSTGETQYF.

The chain joins TRBV29-1 to TRBJ2-5; 11 bases match TRBD2. The CDR3 has 14 amino acids. Trimming cost V 7 bases and J 5 bases; bases outside gene matches: 9. Per germline, CDR1 SQVTM and CDR2 ANQGSEA. The CDR3 DNA reads TGCAGCGCTACCCGACTAGCGGGGCGCGAGACCCAGTACTTC. It encodes CSATRLAGRETQYF.

The V gene is TRBV10-1, the J gene TRBJ1-5; no clear D gene. This CDR3 is 13 amino acids long. The ends were cut back, 2 bases at V and 6 bases at J, with 8 bases in the middle. Germline V gives CDR1 WNHNN, CDR2 SYGVQD (reference sequence). The chain's CDR3 is CASSEGPSQPQHF. CDR3 bases: TGCGCCAGCAGTGAGGGCCCCTCTCAGCCCCAGCATTTT.

The V gene is TRBV30, the J gene TRBJ2-5, with D possibly matching TRBD2 (6 bases). The CDR3 sequence is 14 residues long. Germline values: CDR1 GTSNPN, CDR2 SVGIG (reference sequence). Trimming stripped 1 base from V and 4 bases from J, with 13 bases between. In DNA form, the CDR3 reads TGTGCCTGGAGTGCCCTACAGGAGGGAGAGACCCAGTACTTC. It encodes CAWSALQEGETQYF.

This clone was counted a few times. The V gene is TRBV7-9, the J gene TRBJ2-1; 9 nucleotides agree with TRBD2. The CDR3 is made up of 16 amino acids. Germline V gene lookup returns CDR1 SEHNR and CDR2 FQNEAQ (reference sequence). V lost 0 bases and J lost 7; bases outside the gene matches: 7. The CDR3 protein is CASSLAGGGRANEQFF. CDR3 bases: TGTGCCAGCAGCTTAGCTGGGGGCGGGAGGGCGAATGAGCAGTTCTTC.

CDR3 coding DNA: TGTGCCAGGAAGCGGAAAAGAAACACCATATATTTT. The encoded protein is CARKRKRNTIYF. The chain combines TRBV21-1 with TRBJ1-3. TRBV21-1 is flagged as a pseudogene. The CDR3 length is 12 residues.

The chain joins TRBV2 to TRBJ1-2; a weak D match, TRBD1 (6 bases). In germline, CDR1 is SNHLY, CDR2 FYNNEI. Trimming cost V 7 bases and J 6 bases, with 18 bases left between them. The CDR3 is 14 residues long. CDR3 in DNA: TGTGCCAGCAACTATAGGTCAGGGGCGGATGGCTACACCTTC. It is translated as CASNYRSGADGYTF.

This chain joins TRBV30 and TRBJ2-1; 10 nucleotides agree with TRBD2. The germline CDR1 and CDR2 sequences are GTSNPN and SVGIG (reference sequence). The CDR3 is 15 amino acids. V dropped 4 bases and J dropped 4; count of bases not matched to a gene: 7. The CDR3 DNA follows: TGTGCCTGGAATCGACTAGCGGGCCAATACAATGAGCAGTTCTTC. Protein sequence: CAWNRLAGQYNEQFF.

The chain has TRBV7-9 and TRBJ2-1, with D perhaps assigned TRBD1 or TRBD2 (5 bases each). The CDR3 totals 11 residues. Germline V lookup: CDR1 SEHNR, CDR2 FQNEAQ (reference sequence). V shed 1 base and J shed 12 bases, with 7 bases lying between them. CDR3 in amino acids: CASSLGGVQFF. CDR3 DNA sequence: TGTGCCAGCAGCTTAGGAGGGGTGCAGTTCTTC.